This TCR beta chain stems from a study of OX40 agonist ivuxolimab in advanced cancers. Whole-study context: Recorded diagnoses for dose-escalation patients were hepatocellular carcinoma, melanoma, renal cell or head and neck cancer. Among those treated, three patients had partial responses, one with hepatocellular carcinoma and two with cutaneous melanoma.

The cohort excluded patients with autoimmune disease history or systemic immunosuppression. CDR3 length: 11 amino acids. Germline values: CDR1 MDHEN, CDR2 SYDVKM. Between the trimmed V and J ends, which lost 5 bases and 4 bases, there was a span of 6 bases. Method: immunoSEQ multiplex PCR; TCRdb's copy keeps in-frame clones and lacks some. The sample yields 50,000 to 65,000 clones, 92% seen once. Points from the study as a whole: In general, CD8+ T cells held more expanded clones than CD4+ did, on average.

In this sample, this clone turned up once. Its cognate antigen is unknown. This CDR3 is also generated by other DNA sequences in the sample. Sequenced here: CD4+ or CD8+ T cells sorted from blood, sampled in a trial of the OX40 agonist ivuxolimab. This chain connects TRBV28 to TRBJ2-7, with TRBD1 as a possible D gene (5 bases). This TCR was recovered from an adult with an advanced solid tumor such as melanoma, head and neck, liver or kidney cancer. Here the CDR3 DNA reads TGTGCCAGCAGTACAGGTTACGAGCAGTACTTC. Translating it yields CASSTGYEQYF.